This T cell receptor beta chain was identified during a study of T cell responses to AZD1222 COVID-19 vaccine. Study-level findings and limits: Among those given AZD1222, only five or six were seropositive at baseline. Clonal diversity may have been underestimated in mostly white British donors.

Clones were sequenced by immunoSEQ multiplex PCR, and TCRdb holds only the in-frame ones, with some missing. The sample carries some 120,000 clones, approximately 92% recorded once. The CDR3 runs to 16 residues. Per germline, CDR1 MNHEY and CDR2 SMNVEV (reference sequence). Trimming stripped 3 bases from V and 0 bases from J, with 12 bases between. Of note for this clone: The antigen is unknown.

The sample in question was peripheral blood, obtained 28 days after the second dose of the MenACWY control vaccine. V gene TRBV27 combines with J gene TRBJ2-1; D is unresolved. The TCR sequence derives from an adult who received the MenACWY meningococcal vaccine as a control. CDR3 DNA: TGTGCCAGCAGTTTGGACGGCCGGAGCTCCTACAATGAGCAGTTCTTC. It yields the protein CASSLDGRSSYNEQFF.